The clone carrying this TCR beta chain was counted a few times. CDR3 length equals 14 residues. Unmatched junction bases numbered 7, after V lost 6 bases and J lost 5 bases. Per germline, CDR1 MNHEY and CDR2 SVGAGI. How the authors handled the data: Estimates of nucleated cell counts were drawn from the amplification of reference gene primers. Using immunoSEQ multiplex PCR, the repertoire was profiled, and TCRdb retains in-frame clones only, with some absent. Clonal size and the V and J genes are those of that table, whereas D and trimming came from the DNA. The sample records 250,000 to 350,000 clones, about 85% being singletons. This sample was taken from a study of blood T cell repertoires in COVID-19. Cohorts were determined from participant-reported clinical history.

The chain employs TRBV6-5 and TRBJ1-2, with 9 bases identical to TRBD1. The sequence came from a woman in her fifties or sixties who had recovered from COVID-19. What was sequenced was PBMCs or T cells enriched from blood (not recorded which). The CDR3 loop is CASRLGGQGYGYTF. The CDR3 nucleotides read TGTGCCAGCAGACTCGGGGGACAGGGTTATGGCTACACCTTC.